Sequencing of this TCR beta chain was carried out in a study of cytomegalovirus exposure and HLA in healthy donors. Germline V gives CDR1 KGHSH, CDR2 LQKENI. V lost 6 bases and J lost 4, with 17 bases in between. The CDR3 is made up of 15 amino acids. PCR used 60 Vbeta primers and 13 Jbeta primers. As originally analysed: Later work found approximately 80 million unique TCR beta chains, with approximately 12 million shared. Profiling relied on immunoSEQ multiplex PCR, and the TCRdb table lists in-frame clones only, not all of them. V and J calls and clone size follow that table, whereas D and trimming were derived from the DNA. Of roughly 130,000 clones in the sample, 75% to 85% were seen once.

The rearrangement joins TRBV18 to TRBJ2-3; D may be TRBD2 (5 bases). The sequenced sample was PBMCs. The origin of this receptor is a man aged 25-45 years in good health and CMV-seronegative. DNA for the CDR3: TGTGCCAGCTCCCCCCCGAGAGGGAGCCCAGATACGCAGTATTTT. Amino acids: CASSPPRGSPDTQYF. The whole variable domain, remainder taken from reference TRBV18 and TRBJ2-3, is NAGVMQNPRHLVRRRGQEARLRCSPMKGHSHVYWYRQLPEEGLKFMVYLQKENIIDESGMPKERFSAEFPKEGPSILRIQQVVRGDSAAYFCASSPPRGSPDTQYFGPGTRLTVL.